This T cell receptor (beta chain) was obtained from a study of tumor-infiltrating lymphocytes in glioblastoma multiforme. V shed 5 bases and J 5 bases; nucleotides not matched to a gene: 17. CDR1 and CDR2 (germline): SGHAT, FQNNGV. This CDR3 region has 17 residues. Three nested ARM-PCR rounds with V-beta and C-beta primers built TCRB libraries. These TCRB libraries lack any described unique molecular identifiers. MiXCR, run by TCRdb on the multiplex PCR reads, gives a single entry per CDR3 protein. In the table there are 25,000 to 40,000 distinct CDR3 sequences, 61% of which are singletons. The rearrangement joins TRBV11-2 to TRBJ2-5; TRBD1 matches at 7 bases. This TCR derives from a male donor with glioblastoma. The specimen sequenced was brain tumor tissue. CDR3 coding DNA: TGTGCCAGCAGCCCAAGGGGATCAACAGGGGCGTGGGAGACCCAGTACTTC. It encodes CASSPRGSTGAWETQYF.